Listed below are T cell receptor beta chains from one sample, sequenced in a study of blood T cell repertoires in COVID-19. Clones were sequenced by immunoSEQ multiplex PCR, and TCRdb holds only the in-frame ones, with some missing. The sample lists 350,000 to 400,000 clones, roughly nine tenths occurring once. Sequenced material: PBMCs or T cells enriched from blood (not recorded which). These receptors came from a woman aged 40 to 50 who had been exposed to COVID-19. CDR3s include the opening cysteine and the closing phenylalanine or tryptophan. A D gene is named only where the DNA matches it firmly. Where a row states a size, it is once, few, many or the class of an expanded clone; other rows omit it.

>.|TRBV2|.|TRBJ2-2
CARAGENTGELFF
TGTGCCAGGGCCGGGGAGAACACCGGGGAGCTGTTTTTT
>.|TRBV6-5|TRBD2|TRBJ2-1
CATLAGAYNEQFF
TGTGCCACTTTAGCGGGGGCCTACAATGAGCAGTTCTTC
>.|TRBV9|TRBD1|TRBJ1-2
CASSVGGTGDGYTF
TGTGCCAGCAGCGTAGGAGGGACAGGGGACGGCTACACCTTC
>.|TRBV2|TRBD1|TRBJ2-7
CASRERTGGPYEQYF
TGTGCCAGCAGAGAAAGGACAGGGGGCCCCTACGAGCAGTACTTC
>.|TRBV7-3|TRBD2|TRBJ2-7
CASSLAGGNYEQYF
TGTGCCAGCAGCTTAGCGGGAGGAAACTACGAGCAGTACTTC
>once|TRBV7-2|TRBD2|TRBJ2-3
CASSGKTSGGRTGTQYF
TGTGCCAGCAGCGGAAAGACTAGCGGGGGGCGCACAGGGACGCAGTATTTT
>.|TRBV24-1|.|TRBJ1-2
CATSDWTVGGYTF
TGTGCCACCAGTGATTGGACAGTCGGTGGCTACACCTTC
>.|TRBV4-3|TRBD1|TRBJ1-3
CASSQWGQGSSGNTIYF
TGCGCCAGCAGCCAATGGGGACAGGGTAGCTCTGGAAACACCATATATTTT
>.|TRBV5-1|TRBD1|TRBJ1-3
CASSLPGTGQGNTIYF
TGCGCCAGCAGCCTCCCCGGGACAGGTCAAGGAAACACCATATATTTT
>.|TRBV13|TRBD2|TRBJ2-3
CASSLGEGLAGGNTQYF
TGTGCCAGCAGCTTAGGGGAGGGACTAGCGGGAGGTAATACGCAGTATTTT
>.|TRBV2|.|TRBJ1-1
CASRNPQGMNTEAFF
TGTGCCAGCAGGAACCCACAGGGCATGAACACTGAAGCTTTCTTT
>.|TRBV12-5|.|TRBJ2-3
CASGLTGSDTQYF
TGTGCTAGTGGTTTGACAGGGTCAGATACGCAGTATTTT
>.|TRBV19|.|TRBJ2-7
CASSRTSDSSYEQYF
TGTGCCAGTAGTAGAACTTCTGACAGCTCCTACGAGCAGTACTTC
>.|TRBV6-5|.|TRBJ1-3
CASRKGVSGNTIYF
TGTGCCAGCAGAAAAGGGGTTTCTGGAAACACCATATATTTT
>.|TRBV7-8|.|TRBJ1-1
CASSRTTVMNTEAFF
TGTGCCAGCAGTCGTACGACAGTGATGAACACTGAAGCTTTCTTT